These 3 T cell receptor beta chains share one sample of origin, sequenced in a study of cytomegalovirus exposure and HLA in healthy donors. Generated by immunoSEQ multiplex PCR, the TCRdb table keeps only in-frame clones and is missing some. The table shows 45,000 to 60,000 clones, with 90% to 95% occurring only once. The sequencing input was PBMCs. These receptors came from a woman aged 18-29 years in good health and CMV-seronegative.

CDR3 sequence (DNA): TGTGCCACCAGCAGAGATCAGGGGGCACGAACCGGGGAGCTGTTTTTT. Its protein is CATSRDQGARTGELFF. This chain uses TRBV15 with TRBJ2-2; TRBD1 agrees at 8 bases. Germline V lookup: CDR1 LNHNV, CDR2 YYDKDF (reference sequence). This CDR3 spans 16 amino acids. J lost 5 bases, V lost 0 bases, and 5 bases had no gene match.

The chain is built from TRBV11-3 and TRBJ1-1, with 7 bases matching TRBD1. The length of the CDR3 is 15 residues. Germline-derived CDR1 and CDR2 are SGHNT and YENEEA. After removal of 7 bases from V and 4 bases from J, the junction contained 12 bases not matched to a gene. CDR3 sequence (DNA): TGTGCCAGCACCACTGAGGGGACAGACGGCACTGAAGCTTTCTTT. As protein: CASTTEGTDGTEAFF.

The V and J genes are TRBV7-2 and TRBJ2-7; 8 bases line up with TRBD1. CDR3 length: 14 amino acids. J lost 10 bases, V lost 6 bases, and 14 bases had no gene match. Germline V gene lookup returns CDR1 SGHTA and CDR2 FQGNSA. CDR3 in amino acids: CASSLAMSRGRQYF. In DNA form, the CDR3 reads TGTGCCAGCAGTCTAGCGATGAGCAGGGGGCGCCAGTACTTC.